A single sample gave rise to the 4 T cell receptor beta chains below, sequenced in a study of PD-1 blockade in classical Hodgkin lymphoma. Sequencing used immunoSEQ multiplex PCR; TCRdb keeps in-frame clones, though not all of them. Altogether roughly 90,000 clones are present, over 80% being singletons, with the ten largest covering about 15%. Time point noted: cycle 4 day 1 (C4D1), after 5 to 7 weeks of nivolumab. Each of the patients experienced relapse following autologous stem cell transplantation, and their brentuximab vedotin exposure differed. Source: peripheral blood mononuclear cells (PBMCs), taken before the fourth cycle of nivolumab. The receptors stem from a human donor with classical Hodgkin lymphoma.

The chain links TRBV29-1 to TRBJ2-3; TRBD2 aligns across 11 bases. The V gene's germline CDR1 is SQVTM and CDR2 ANQGSEA. The CDR3 runs 17 residues. Unmatched junction bases numbered 9, after V lost 3 bases and J lost 1 base. The CDR3 loop is CSVDTSGSGLRTDTQYF. The CDR3 bases are TGCAGCGTTGATACTAGCGGGAGTGGTCTTCGCACAGATACGCAGTATTTT.

This clone was seen a handful of times. This chain connects TRBV19 to TRBJ1-5; 7 nucleotides agree with TRBD1. V trimming: 1 base; J trimming: 2 bases; junction bases outside the gene matches: 5. Germline CDR1 and CDR2: LNHDA and SQIVND (reference sequence). This CDR3 is 16 amino acids long. Here the CDR3 reads CASSIAGGMGNQPQHF. The CDR3 DNA sequence: TGTGCCAGTAGTATAGCAGGGGGAATGGGCAATCAGCCCCAGCATTTT.

The chain has TRBV4-3 and TRBJ2-3, with TRBD2 identical over 14 bases. Trimming cost V 3 bases and J 6 bases; bases outside gene matches: 5. Per the germline V gene, CDR1 is LGHNA and CDR2 is YSLEER. The CDR3 has 16 residues. CDR3 region: CASSQGLAGVKDTQYF. In nucleotides, the CDR3 is TGCGCCAGCAGCCAGGGACTAGCGGGAGTTAAGGATACGCAGTATTTT.

The chain recombines TRBV19 with TRBJ2-1; TRBD1 agrees at 9 bases. The CDR3 consists of 17 residues. With V trimmed by 5 bases and J by 3 bases, 11 bases remained unmatched. Germline V CDR1 and CDR2: LNHDA, SQIVND (reference sequence). CDR3 coding DNA: TGTGCCAGTAGTGCAACTCCGACAGGGGGAGGCTACAATGAGCAGTTCTTC. Residues: CASSATPTGGGYNEQFF.